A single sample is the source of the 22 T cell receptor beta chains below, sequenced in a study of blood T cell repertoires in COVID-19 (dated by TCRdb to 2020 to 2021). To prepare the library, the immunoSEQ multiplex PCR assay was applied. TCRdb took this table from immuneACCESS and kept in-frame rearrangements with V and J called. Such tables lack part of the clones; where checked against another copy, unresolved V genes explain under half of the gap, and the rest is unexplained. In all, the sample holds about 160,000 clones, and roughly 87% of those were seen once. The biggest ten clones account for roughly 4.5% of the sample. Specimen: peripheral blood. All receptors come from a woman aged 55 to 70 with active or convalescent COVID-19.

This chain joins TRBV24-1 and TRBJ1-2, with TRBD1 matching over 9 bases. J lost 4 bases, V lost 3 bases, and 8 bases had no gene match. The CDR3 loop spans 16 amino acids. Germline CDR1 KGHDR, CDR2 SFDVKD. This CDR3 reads CATSDQNTGGSYGYTF. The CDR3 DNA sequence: TGTGCCACCAGTGATCAAAACACAGGGGGCAGCTATGGCTACACCTTC.

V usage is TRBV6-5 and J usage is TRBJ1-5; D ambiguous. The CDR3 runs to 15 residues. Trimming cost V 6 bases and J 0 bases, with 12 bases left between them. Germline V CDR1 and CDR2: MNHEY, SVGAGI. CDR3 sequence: CASSVGRYSNQPQHF. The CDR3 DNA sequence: TGTGCCAGCAGCGTGGGGAGATATAGCAATCAGCCCCAGCATTTT.

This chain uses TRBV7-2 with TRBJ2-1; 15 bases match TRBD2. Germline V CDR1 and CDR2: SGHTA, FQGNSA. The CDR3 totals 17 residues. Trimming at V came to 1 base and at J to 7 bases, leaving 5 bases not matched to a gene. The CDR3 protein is CASSLVGLAGGWNEQFF. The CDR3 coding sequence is TGTGCCAGCAGCTTAGTGGGACTAGCGGGGGGATGGAATGAGCAGTTCTTC.

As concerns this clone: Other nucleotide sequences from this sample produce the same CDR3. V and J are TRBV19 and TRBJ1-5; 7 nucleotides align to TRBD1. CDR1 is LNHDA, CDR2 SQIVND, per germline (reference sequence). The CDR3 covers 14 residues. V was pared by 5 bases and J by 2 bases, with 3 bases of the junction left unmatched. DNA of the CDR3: TGTGCCAGTAGTCCCACAGGGGGCAATCAGCCCCAGCATTTT. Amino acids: CASSPTGGNQPQHF.

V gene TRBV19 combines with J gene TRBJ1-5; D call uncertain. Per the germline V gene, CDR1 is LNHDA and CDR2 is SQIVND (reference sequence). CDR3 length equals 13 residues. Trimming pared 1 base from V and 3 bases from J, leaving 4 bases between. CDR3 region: CASSIAFNQPQHF. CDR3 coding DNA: TGTGCCAGTAGTATAGCTTTCAATCAGCCCCAGCATTTT.

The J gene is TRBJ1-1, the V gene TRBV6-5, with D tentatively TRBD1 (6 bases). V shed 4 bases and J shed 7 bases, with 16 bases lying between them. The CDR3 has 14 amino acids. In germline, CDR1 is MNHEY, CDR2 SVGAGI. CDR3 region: CASSFRRGGNEAFF. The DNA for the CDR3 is TGTGCCAGCAGTTTCCGCCGGGGGGGCAATGAAGCTTTCTTT.

The CDR3 region has the DNA TGTGCCAGCAGCCTAGGACTAGCGGGGGGGCAAGGCACAGATACGCAGTATTTT. This gives the protein CASSLGLAGGQGTDTQYF. This chain joins TRBV7-6 and TRBJ2-3; 15 nucleotides match TRBD2. CDR1 is SGHVS, CDR2 FNYEAQ, per germline. This CDR3 region has 18 residues. V lost 5 bases and J lost 1; bases outside the gene matches: 7.

CDR3 coding DNA: TGCAGTGCTAGTTCAGGGGGCAATCAGCCCCAGCATTTT. Its protein product is CSASSGGNQPQHF. The chain joins TRBV20-1 to TRBJ1-5; perhaps TRBD1 as D (6 bases). Between the trimmed V and J ends, which lost 3 bases and 2 bases, there was a span of 8 bases. This CDR3 is 13 amino acids long. Germline assignment: CDR1 DFQATT and CDR2 SNEGSKA (reference sequence).

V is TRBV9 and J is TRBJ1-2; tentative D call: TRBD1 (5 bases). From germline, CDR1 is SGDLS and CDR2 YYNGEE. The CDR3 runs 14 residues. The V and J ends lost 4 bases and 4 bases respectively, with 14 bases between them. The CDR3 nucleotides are TGTGCCAGCAGCTTAAACACTGACAGCTATGGCTACACCTTC. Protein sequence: CASSLNTDSYGYTF. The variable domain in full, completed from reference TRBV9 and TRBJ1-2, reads DSGVTQTPKHLITATGQRVTLRCSPRSGDLSVYWYQQSLDQGLQFLIQYYNGEERAKGNILERFSAQQFPDLHSELNLSSLELGDSALYFCASSLNTDSYGYTFGSGTRLTVV.

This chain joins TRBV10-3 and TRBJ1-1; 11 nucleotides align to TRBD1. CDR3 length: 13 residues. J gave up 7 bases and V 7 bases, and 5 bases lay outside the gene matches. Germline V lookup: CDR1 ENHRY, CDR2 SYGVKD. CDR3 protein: CAITGQGVGEAFF. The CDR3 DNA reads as TGTGCCATCACGGGACAGGGGGTCGGTGAAGCTTTCTTT.

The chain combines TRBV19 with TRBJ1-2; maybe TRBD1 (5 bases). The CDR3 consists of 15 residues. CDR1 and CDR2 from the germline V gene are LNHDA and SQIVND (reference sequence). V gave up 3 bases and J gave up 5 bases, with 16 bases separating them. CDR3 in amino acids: CASSISPGPRYGYTF. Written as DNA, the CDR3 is TGTGCCAGTAGTATCTCTCCAGGGCCTCGGTATGGCTACACCTTC.

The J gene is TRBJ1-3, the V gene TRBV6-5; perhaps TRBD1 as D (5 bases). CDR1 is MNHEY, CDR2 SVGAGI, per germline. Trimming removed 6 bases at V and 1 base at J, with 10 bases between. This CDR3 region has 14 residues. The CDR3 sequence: CASSPTVSGNTIYF. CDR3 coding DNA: TGTGCCAGCAGCCCGACAGTTTCTGGAAACACCATATATTTT.

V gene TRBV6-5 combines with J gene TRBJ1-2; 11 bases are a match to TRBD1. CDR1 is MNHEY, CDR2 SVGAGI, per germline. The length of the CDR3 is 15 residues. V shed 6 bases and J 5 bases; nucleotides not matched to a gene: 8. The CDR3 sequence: CASSPGQGGHYGYTF. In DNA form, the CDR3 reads TGTGCCAGCAGCCCGGGACAGGGGGGACATTATGGCTACACCTTC.

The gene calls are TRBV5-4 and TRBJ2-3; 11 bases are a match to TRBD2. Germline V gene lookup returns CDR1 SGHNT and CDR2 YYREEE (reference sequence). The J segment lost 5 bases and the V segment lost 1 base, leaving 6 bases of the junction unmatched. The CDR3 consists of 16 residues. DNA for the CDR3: TGTGCCAGCAGCTTGAAACTAGCGGGGGATCGAGATACGCAGTATTTT. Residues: CASSLKLAGDRDTQYF.

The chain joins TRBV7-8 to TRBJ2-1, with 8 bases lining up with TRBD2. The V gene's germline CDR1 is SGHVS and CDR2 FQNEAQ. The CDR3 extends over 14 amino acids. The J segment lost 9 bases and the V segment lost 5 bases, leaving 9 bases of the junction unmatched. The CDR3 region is CASSRVETSVEQFF. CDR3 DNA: TGTGCCAGCAGCCGAGTGGAGACTAGCGTTGAGCAGTTCTTC. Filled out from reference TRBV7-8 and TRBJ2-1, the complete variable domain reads GAGVSQSPRYKVAKRGQDVALRCDPISGHVSLFWYQQALGQGPEFLTYFQNEAQLDKSGLPSDRFFAERPEGSVSTLKIQRTQQEDSAVYLCASSRVETSVEQFFGPGTRLTVL.

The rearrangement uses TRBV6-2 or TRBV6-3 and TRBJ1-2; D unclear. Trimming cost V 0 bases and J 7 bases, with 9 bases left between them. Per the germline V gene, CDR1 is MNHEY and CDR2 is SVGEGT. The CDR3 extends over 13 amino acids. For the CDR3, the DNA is TGTGCCAGCAGTTACTCCGGTGATTCTGGCTACACCTTC. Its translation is CASSYSGDSGYTF.

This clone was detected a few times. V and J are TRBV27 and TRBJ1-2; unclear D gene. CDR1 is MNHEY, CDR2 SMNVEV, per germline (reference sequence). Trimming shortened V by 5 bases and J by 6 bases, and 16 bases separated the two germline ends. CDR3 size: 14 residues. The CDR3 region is CASSLRAGGDGYTF. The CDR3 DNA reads TGTGCCAGCAGTCTTAGGGCCGGAGGTGATGGCTACACCTTC.

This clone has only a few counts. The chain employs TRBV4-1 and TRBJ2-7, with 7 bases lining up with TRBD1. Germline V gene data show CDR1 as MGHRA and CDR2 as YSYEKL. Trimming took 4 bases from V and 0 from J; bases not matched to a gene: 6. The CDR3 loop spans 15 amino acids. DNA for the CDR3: TGCGCCAGCAGCCGATCCGGGACAGACTCCTACGAGCAGTACTTC. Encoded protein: CASSRSGTDSYEQYF.

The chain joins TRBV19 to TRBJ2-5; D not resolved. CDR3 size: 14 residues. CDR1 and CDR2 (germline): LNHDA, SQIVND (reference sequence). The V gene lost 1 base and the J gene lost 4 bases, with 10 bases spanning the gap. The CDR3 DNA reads TGTGCCAGTAGTATAGGCCCGGCGGCAGAGACCCAGTACTTC. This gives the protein CASSIGPAAETQYF.

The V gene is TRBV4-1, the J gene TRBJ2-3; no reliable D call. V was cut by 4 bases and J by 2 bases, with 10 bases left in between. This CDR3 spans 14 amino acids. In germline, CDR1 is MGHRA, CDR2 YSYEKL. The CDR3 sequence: CASSLISPTDTQYF. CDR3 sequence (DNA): TGCGCCAGCAGCCTAATATCCCCCACAGATACGCAGTATTTT.

CDR3 loop: CASGLDLAGGLTSTDTQYF. The CDR3, as DNA: TGTGCTAGTGGTTTGGACCTAGCGGGGGGCCTAACTAGCACAGATACGCAGTATTTT. J is TRBJ2-3 and V is TRBV12-5, with 11 bases identical to TRBD2. The CDR3 loop spans 19 amino acids. The germline V gene encodes CDR1 LGHNT and CDR2 FRNRAP. J gave up 0 bases and V 1 base, and 9 bases lay outside the gene matches.

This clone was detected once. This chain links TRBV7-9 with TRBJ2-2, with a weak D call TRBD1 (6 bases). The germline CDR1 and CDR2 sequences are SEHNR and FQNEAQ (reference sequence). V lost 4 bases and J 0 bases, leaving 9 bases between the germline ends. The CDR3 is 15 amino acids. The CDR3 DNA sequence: TGTGCCAGCAGCTCGGACAGATCGAACACCGGGGAGCTGTTTTTT. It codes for CASSSDRSNTGELFF.